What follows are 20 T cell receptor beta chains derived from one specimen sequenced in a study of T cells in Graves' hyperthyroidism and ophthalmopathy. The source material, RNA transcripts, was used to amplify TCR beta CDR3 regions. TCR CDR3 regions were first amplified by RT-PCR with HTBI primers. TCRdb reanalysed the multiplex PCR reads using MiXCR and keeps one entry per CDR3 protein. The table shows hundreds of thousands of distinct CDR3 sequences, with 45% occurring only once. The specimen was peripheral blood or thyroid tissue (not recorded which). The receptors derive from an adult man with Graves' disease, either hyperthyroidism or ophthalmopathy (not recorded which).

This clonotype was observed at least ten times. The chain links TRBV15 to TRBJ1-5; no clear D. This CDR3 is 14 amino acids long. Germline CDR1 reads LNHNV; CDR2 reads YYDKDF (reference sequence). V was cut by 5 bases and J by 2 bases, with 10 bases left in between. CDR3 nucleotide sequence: TGTGCCACCAGCCCACCCCGGGGCAATCAGCCCCAGCATTTT. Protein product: CATSPPRGNQPQHF.

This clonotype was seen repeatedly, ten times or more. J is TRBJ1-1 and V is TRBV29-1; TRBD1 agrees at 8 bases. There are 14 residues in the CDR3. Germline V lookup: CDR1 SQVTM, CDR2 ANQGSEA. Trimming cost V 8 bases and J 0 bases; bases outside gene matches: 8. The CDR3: CSFRDRSMNTEAFF. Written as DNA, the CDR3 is TGCAGCTTCCGGGACAGGAGCATGAACACTGAAGCTTTCTTT.

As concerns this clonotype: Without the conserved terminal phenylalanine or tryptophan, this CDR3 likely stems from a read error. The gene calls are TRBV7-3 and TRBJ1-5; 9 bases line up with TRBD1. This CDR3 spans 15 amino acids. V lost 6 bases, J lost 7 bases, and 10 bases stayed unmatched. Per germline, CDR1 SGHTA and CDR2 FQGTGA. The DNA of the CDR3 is TGTGCCAGCAGTCAGGTTACAGGGGGCGGACAGCCCCAGCATCTT. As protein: CASSQVTGGGQPQHL.

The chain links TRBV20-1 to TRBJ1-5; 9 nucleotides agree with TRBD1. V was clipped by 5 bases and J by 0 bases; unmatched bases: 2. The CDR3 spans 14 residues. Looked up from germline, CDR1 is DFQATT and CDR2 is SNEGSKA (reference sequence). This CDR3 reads CSAADRGSNQPQHF. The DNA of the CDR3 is TGCAGTGCTGCGGACAGGGGTAGCAATCAGCCCCAGCATTTT.

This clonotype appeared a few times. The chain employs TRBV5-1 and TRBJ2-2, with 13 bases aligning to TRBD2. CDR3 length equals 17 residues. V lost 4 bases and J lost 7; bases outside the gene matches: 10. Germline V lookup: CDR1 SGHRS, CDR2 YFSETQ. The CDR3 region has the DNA TGCGCCAGCAGCGTCGGGACTAGCGGGATGGTTGGCGGGGAGCTGTTTTTT. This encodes CASSVGTSGMVGGELFF.

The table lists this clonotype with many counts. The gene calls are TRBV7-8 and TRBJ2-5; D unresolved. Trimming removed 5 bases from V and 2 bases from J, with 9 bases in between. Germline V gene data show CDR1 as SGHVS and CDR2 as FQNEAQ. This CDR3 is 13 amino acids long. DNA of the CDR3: TGTGCCAGCAGCCCCGGCTCACAAGAGACCCAGTACTTC. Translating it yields CASSPGSQETQYF.

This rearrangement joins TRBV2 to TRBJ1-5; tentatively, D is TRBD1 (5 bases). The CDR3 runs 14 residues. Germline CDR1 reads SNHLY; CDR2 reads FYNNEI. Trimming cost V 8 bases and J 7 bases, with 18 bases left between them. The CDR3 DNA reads TGTGCCAGCGGGGGTCGTCAAAGCGGGCAGCCCCAGCATTTT. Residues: CASGGRQSGQPQHF.

CDR3 amino acids: CASSLGQGTDTQYF. Here the CDR3 DNA reads TGTGCCAGCAGCTTAGGACAGGGCACAGATACGCAGTACTTC. The chain links TRBV11-1 to TRBJ2-5; TRBD1 matches at 7 bases. Trimming removed 1 base from V and 11 bases from J; junction bases left unmatched: 10. CDR1 and CDR2 from the germline V gene are SGHAT and FQDESV (reference sequence). The CDR3 contains 14 residues.

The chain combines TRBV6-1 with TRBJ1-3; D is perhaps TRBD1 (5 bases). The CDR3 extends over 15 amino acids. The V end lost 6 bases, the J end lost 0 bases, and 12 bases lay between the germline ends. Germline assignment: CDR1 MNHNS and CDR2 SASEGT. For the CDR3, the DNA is TGTGCCAGCAGCAAGGGGAGGCTCTCTGGAAACACCATATATTTT. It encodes CASSKGRLSGNTIYF.

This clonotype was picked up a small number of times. CDR3 sequence (DNA): TGCAGTGCTAGGAACAGGGCCCTCCCTGGGGCAGAGCAGTACTTC. Translated, it gives CSARNRALPGAEQYF. The chain is built from TRBV20-1 and TRBJ2-7; D possibly corresponds to TRBD1 (6 bases). The germline V gene encodes CDR1 DFQATT and CDR2 SNEGSKA (reference sequence). This CDR3 comprises 15 residues. The V and J ends lost 3 bases and 7 bases respectively, with 22 bases between them.

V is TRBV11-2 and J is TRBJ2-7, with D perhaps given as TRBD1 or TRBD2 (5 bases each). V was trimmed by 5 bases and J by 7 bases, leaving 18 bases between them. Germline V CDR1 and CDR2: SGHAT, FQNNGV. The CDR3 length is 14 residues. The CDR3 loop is CASSGTGTSGEQYF. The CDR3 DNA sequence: TGTGCCAGCAGCGGAACCGGGACCTCGGGAGAGCAGTACTTC.

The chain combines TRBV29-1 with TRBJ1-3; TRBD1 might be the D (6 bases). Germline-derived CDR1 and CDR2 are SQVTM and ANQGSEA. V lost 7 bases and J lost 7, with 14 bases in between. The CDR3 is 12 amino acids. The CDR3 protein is CSGVTGVNTIYF. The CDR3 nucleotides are TGCAGCGGGGTGACAGGAGTGAACACCATATATTTT.

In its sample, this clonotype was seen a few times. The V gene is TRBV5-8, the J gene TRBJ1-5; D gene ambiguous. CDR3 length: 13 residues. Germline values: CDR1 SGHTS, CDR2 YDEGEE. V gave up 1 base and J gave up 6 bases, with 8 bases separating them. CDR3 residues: CASSLFVTQPQHF. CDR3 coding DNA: TGTGCCAGCAGCTTGTTTGTGACTCAGCCCCAGCATTTT.

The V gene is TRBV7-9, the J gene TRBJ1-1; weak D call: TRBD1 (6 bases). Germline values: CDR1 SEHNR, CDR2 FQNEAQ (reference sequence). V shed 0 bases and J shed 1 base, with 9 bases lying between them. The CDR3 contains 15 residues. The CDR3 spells CASSLADSENTEAFF. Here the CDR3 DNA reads TGTGCCAGCAGCTTAGCGGACAGTGAGAACACTGAAGCTTTCTTT.

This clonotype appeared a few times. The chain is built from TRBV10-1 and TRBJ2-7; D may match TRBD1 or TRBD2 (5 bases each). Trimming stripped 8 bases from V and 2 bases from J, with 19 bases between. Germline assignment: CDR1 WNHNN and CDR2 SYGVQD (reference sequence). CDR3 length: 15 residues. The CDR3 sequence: CASSAGARFPYEQYF. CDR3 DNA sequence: TGCGCCAGCTCCGCCGGGGCGAGATTTCCCTACGAGCAGTACTTC.

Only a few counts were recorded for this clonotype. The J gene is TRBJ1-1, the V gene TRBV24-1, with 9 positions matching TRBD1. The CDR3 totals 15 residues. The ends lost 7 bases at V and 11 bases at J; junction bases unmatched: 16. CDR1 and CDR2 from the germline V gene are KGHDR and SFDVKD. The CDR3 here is CATSSGQGSQPLAFF. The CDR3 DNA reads TGTGCCACCAGCAGCGGACAGGGGTCCCAGCCCCTGGCTTTCTTT.

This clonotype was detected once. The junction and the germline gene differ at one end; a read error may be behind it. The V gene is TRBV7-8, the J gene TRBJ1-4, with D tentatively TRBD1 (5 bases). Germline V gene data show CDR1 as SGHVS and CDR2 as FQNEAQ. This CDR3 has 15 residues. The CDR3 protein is CASSQVGGVGEKLFF. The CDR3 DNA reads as TGCGCCAGCAGCCAAGTGGGGGGGGTCGGTGAAAAACTGTTTTTT. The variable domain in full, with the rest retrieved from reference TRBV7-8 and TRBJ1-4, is GAGVSQSPRYKVAKRGQDVALRCDPISGHVSLFWYQQALGQGPEFLTYFQNEAQLDKSGLPSDRFFAERPEGSVSTLKIQRTQQEDSAVYLCASSQVGGVGEKLFFGSGTQLSVL.

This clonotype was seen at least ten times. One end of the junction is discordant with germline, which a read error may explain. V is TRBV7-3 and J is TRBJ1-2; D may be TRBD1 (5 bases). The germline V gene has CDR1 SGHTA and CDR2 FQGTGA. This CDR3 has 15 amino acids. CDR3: CANSPVGQGGYGYTF. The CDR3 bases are TGTGCCAACAGCCCCGTCGGCCAGGGCGGTTATGGCTACACCTTC.

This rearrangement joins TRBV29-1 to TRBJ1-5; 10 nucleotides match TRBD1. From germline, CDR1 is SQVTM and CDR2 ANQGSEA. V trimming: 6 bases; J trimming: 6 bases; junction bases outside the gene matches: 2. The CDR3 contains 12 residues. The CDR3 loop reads CSVGQGVQPQHF. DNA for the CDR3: TGCAGCGTAGGACAGGGGGTTCAGCCCCAGCATTTT.

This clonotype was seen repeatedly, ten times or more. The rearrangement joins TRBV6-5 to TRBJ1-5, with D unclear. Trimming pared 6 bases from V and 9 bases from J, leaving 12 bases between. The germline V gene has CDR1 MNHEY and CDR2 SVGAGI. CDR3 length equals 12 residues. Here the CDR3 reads CASRLRRGPQHF. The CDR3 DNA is TGTGCCAGCAGACTCCGTCGAGGGCCCCAGCATTTT.